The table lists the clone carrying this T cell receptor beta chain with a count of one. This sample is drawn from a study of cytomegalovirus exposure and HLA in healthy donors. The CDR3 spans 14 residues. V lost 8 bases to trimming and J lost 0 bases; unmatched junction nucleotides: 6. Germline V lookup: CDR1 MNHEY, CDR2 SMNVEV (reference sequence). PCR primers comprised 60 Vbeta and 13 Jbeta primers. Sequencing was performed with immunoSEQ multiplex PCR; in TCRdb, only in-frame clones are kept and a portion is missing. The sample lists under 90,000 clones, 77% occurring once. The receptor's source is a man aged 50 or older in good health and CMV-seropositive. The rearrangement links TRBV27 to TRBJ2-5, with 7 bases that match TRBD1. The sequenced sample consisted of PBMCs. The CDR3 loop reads CASGRDRNQETQYF. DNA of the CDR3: TGTGCCAGCGGCCGGGACAGAAACCAAGAGACCCAGTACTTC.